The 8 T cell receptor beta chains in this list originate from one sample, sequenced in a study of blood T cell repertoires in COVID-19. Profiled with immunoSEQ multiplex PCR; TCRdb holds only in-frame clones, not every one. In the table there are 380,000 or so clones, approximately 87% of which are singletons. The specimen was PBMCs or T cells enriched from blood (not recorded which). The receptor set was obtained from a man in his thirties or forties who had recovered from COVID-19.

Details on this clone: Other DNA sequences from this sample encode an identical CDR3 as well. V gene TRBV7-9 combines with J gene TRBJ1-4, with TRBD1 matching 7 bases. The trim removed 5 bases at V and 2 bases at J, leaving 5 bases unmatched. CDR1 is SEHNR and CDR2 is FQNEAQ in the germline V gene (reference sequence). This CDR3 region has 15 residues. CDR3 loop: CASSLETGTNEKLFF. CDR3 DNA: TGTGCCAGCAGCCTTGAGACAGGGACTAATGAAAAACTGTTTTTT.

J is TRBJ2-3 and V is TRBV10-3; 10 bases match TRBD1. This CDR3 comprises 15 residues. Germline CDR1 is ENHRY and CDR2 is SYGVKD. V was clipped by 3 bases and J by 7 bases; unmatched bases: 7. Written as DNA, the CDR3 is TGTGCCATCAGTGATGGGACAGGGGCGCTACATACGCAGTATTTT. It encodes CAISDGTGALHTQYF.

The CDR3 nucleotides read TGTGCCAGTAGTATAGGCCAGGGTATTAACTATGGCTACACCTTC. It codes for CASSIGQGINYGYTF. The gene calls are TRBV19 and TRBJ1-2, with D maybe TRBD1 (5 bases). V lost 1 base to trimming and J lost 1 base, with 10 bases between them. There are 15 residues in the CDR3. Germline-derived CDR1 and CDR2 are LNHDA and SQIVND (reference sequence).

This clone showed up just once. The CDR3 here is CASSTQMNQPQHF. As DNA, the CDR3 is TGTGCCAGTAGTACACAGATGAATCAGCCCCAGCATTTT. The chain recombines TRBV19 with TRBJ1-5; unclear D gene. V gave up 4 bases and J gave up 4 bases, with 8 bases separating them. This CDR3 is built from 13 residues. Germline V gene sequence: CDR1 LNHDA, CDR2 SQIVND (reference sequence).

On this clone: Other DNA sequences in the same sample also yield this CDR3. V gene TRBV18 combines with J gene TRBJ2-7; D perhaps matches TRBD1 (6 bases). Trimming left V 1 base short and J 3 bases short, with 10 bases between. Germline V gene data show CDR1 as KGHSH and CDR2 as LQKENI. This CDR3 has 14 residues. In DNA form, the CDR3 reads TGTGCCAGCTCACCACAGAACAGGGACTACGAGCAGTACTTC. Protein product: CASSPQNRDYEQYF. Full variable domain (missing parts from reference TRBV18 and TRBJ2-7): NAGVMQNPRHLVRRRGQEARLRCSPMKGHSHVYWYRQLPEEGLKFMVYLQKENIIDESGMPKERFSAEFPKEGPSILRIQQVVRGDSAAYFCASSPQNRDYEQYFGPGTRLTVT.

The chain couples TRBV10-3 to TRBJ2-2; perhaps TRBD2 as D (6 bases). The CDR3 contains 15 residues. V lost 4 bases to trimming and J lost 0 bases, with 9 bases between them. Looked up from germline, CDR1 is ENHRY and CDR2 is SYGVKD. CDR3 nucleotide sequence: TGTGCCATCAGTGTAGCGGACTCGAACACCGGGGAGCTGTTTTTT. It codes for CAISVADSNTGELFF.

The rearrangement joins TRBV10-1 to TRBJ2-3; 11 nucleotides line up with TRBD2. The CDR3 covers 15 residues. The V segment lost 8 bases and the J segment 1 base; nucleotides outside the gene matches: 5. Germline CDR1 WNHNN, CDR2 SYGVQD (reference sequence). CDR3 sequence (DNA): TGCGCCAGCGGTCCGACTAGCGGGGGCACAGATACGCAGTATTTT. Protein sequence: CASGPTSGGTDTQYF.

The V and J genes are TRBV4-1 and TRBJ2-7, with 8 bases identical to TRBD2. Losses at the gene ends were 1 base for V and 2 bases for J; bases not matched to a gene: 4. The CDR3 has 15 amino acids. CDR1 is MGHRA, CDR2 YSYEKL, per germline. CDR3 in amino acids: CASSQGSGGAYEQYF. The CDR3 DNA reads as TGCGCCAGCAGCCAAGGGTCCGGGGGGGCCTACGAGCAGTACTTC.